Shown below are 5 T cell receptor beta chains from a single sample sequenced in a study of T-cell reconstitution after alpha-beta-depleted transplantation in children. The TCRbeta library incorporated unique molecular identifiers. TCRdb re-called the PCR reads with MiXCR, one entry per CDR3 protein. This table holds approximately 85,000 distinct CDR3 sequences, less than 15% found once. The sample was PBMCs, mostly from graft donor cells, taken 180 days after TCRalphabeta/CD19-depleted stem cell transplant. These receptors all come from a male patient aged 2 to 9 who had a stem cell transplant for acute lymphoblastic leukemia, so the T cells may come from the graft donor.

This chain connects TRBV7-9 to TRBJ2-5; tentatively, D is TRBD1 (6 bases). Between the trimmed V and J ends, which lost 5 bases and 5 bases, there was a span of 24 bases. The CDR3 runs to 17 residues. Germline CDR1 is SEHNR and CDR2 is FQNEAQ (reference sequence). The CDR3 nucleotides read TGTGCCAGCAGCCAGGGGCCTTTCATCTTAAAGAGCGAGACCCAGTACTTC. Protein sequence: CASSQGPFILKSETQYF. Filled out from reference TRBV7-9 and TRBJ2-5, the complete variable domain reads DTGVSQNPRHKITKRGQNVTFRCDPISEHNRLYWYRQTLGQGPEFLTYFQNEAQLEKSRLLSDRFSAERPKGSFSTLEIQRTEQGDSAMYLCASSQGPFILKSETQYFGPGTRLLVL.

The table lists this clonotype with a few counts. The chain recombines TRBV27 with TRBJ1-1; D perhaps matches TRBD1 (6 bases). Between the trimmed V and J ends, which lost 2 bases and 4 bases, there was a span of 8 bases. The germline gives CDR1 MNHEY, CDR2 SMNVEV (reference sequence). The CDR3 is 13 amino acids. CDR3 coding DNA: TGTGCCAGCAGTTTAGGAGGGGGCACTGAAGCTTTCTTT. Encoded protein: CASSLGGGTEAFF.

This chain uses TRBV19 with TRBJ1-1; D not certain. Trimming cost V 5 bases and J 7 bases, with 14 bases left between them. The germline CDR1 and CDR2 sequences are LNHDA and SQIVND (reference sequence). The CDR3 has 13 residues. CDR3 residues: CASSWVPAGEAFF. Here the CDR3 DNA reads TGTGCCAGTAGTTGGGTCCCGGCTGGTGAAGCTTTCTTT.

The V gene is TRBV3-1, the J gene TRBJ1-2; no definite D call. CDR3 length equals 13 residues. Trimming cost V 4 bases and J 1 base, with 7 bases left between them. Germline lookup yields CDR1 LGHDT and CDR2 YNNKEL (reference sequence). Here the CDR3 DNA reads TGTGCCAGCAGCCGTATTCTTAACTATGGCTACACCTTC. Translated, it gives CASSRILNYGYTF.

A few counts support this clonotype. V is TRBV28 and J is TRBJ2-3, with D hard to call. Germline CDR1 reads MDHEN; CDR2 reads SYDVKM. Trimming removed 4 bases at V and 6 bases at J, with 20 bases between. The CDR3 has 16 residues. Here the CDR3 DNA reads TGTGCCAGCAGTTCGTTGGTCTTTCAAACAACCGATACGCAGTATTTT. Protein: CASSSLVFQTTDTQYF.